This T cell receptor (beta chain) was sequenced in a study of cytomegalovirus exposure and HLA in healthy donors. In its sample, this clone was seen a few times. In the PCR, 60 Vbeta and 13 Jbeta primers were used. Clones were sequenced by immunoSEQ multiplex PCR, and TCRdb holds only the in-frame ones, with some missing. The sample consists of over 200,000 clones, 70% to 80% of them appearing once. In germline, CDR1 is SGDLS, CDR2 YYNGEE. Unmatched junction bases numbered 4, after V lost 4 bases and J lost 2 bases. The CDR3 has 16 amino acids. This sequence originates from a woman aged 60-75 years in good health and CMV-seropositive. V gene TRBV9 combines with J gene TRBJ2-2; 11 bases match TRBD2. Specimen: PBMCs. The DNA for the CDR3 is TGTGCCAGCAGCAAGACTAGCGGGATTAACACCGGGGAGCTGTTTTTT. It codes for CASSKTSGINTGELFF.